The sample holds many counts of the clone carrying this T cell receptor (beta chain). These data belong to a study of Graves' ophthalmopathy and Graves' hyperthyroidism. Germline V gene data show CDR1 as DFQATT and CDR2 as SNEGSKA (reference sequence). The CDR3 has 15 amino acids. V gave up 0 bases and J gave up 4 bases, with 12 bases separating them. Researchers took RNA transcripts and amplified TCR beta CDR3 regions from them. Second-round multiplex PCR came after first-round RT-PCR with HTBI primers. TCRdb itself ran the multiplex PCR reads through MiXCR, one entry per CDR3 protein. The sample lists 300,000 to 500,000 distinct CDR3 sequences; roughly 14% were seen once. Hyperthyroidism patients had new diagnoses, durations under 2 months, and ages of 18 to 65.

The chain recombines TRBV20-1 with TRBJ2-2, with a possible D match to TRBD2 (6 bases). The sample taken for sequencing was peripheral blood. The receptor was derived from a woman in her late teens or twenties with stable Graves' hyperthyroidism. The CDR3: CSAREGLSGTGELFF. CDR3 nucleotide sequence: TGCAGTGCTAGAGAGGGACTTAGCGGCACCGGGGAGCTGTTTTTT.